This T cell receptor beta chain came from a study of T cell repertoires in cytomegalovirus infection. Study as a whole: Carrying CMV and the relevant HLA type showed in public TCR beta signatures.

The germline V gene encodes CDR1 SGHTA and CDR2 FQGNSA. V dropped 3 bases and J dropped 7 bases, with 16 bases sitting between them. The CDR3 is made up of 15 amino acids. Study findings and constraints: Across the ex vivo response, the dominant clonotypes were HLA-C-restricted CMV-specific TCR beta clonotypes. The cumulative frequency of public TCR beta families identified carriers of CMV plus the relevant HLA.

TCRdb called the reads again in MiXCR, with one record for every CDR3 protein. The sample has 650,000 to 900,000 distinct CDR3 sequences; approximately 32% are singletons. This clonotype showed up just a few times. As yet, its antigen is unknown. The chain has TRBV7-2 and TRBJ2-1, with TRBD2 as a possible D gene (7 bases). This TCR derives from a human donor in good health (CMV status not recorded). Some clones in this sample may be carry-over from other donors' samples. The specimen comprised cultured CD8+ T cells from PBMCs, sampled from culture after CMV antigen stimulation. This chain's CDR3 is CASSLWGGAGNEQFF. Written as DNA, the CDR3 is TGTGCCAGCAGCTTGTGGGGGGGGGCCGGAAATGAGCAGTTCTTC.